These T cell receptor beta chains were read from a single sample in a study of blood T cell repertoires in COVID-19. Sequenced by immunoSEQ multiplex PCR; TCRdb stores in-frame clones only, minus some. The repertoire holds roughly 370,000 clones, with around nine tenths as singletons. Input material: PBMCs or T cells enriched from blood (not recorded which). These receptors were collected from a woman between 50 and 59 years old who had recovered from COVID-19. CDR3s include the opening cysteine and the closing phenylalanine or tryptophan. A D gene is named only where the DNA matches it firmly. Size is stated for part of the rows, as once, few or many counts, or as a class when the clone is expanded.

D	J	size	V	CDR3	DNA
TRBD1	TRBJ1-5	NA	TRBV5-1	CASRMYRGRSNQPQHF	TGCGCCAGCAGGATGTACAGGGGGCGAAGCAATCAGCCCCAGCATTTT
NA	TRBJ1-1	NA	TRBV30	CAWSRGAGQYTEAFF	TGTGCCTGGAGTCGAGGCGCAGGGCAATACACTGAAGCTTTCTTT
NA	TRBJ1-2	NA	TRBV5-6	CASLSVGVNYGYTF	TGTGCCAGCTTAAGCGTCGGGGTAAACTATGGCTACACCTTC
NA	TRBJ1-1	NA	TRBV6-5	CASSYSPGSETEAFF	TGTGCCAGCAGTTACTCACCAGGGTCGGAGACTGAAGCTTTCTTT
TRBD1	TRBJ1-1	NA	TRBV7-2	CASSLVGTGGTEAFF	TGTGCCAGCAGCTTAGTCGGGACAGGGGGTACTGAAGCTTTCTTT
TRBD1	TRBJ2-7	NA	TRBV5-4	CASSFARGSGEQYF	TGTGCCAGCAGCTTTGCCAGGGGGTCGGGGGAGCAGTACTTC
TRBD1	TRBJ1-6	NA	TRBV4-3	CASSQDPGGYHDSPLHF	TGCGCCAGCAGCCAAGATCCAGGGGGGTATCATGATTCACCCCTCCACTTT
NA	TRBJ2-5	NA	TRBV9	CASSEGEETQYF	TGTGCCAGCAGCGAAGGGGAAGAGACCCAGTACTTC
TRBD1	TRBJ2-1	once	TRBV28	CACRGRIDEQFF	TGTGCCTGCAGGGGGCGCATCGATGAGCAGTTCTTC
NA	TRBJ2-5	NA	TRBV30	CAWRAGGGQAIQETQYF	TGTGCCTGGAGGGCGGGGGGGGGACAGGCGATCCAAGAGACCCAGTACTTC
TRBD1	TRBJ1-1	NA	TRBV11-3	CASSQGQGSSTEAFF	TGTGCCAGCAGCCAGGGACAGGGCTCGAGCACTGAAGCTTTCTTT
NA	TRBJ1-1	once	TRBV5-1	CASSMTENTEAFF	TGCGCCAGCAGCATGACAGAGAACACTGAAGCTTTCTTT
TRBD2	TRBJ2-7	NA	TRBV10-3	CAISGTSGGSSYEQYF	TGTGCCATCAGTGGGACTAGCGGGGGTAGCTCCTACGAGCAGTACTTC
TRBD2	TRBJ2-3	NA	TRBV5-1	CASSSTSGGARDTQYF	TGCGCCAGCAGCTCCACTAGCGGGGGGGCTAGAGATACGCAGTATTTT
TRBD1	TRBJ1-4	NA	TRBV5-1	CASSFTGQGGEKLFF	TGCGCCAGCAGCTTTACGGGACAGGGTGGTGAAAAACTGTTTTTT
NA	TRBJ2-3	NA	TRBV19	CASSPVSTDTQYF	TGTGCCAGTAGCCCAGTAAGCACAGATACGCAGTATTTT
TRBD1	TRBJ2-5	NA	TRBV29-1	CSGRTGTPGQYF	TGCAGCGGCCGGACAGGGACCCCCGGCCAGTACTTC
NA	TRBJ1-2	NA	TRBV6-5	CATQLFQGYGYTF	TGTGCCACTCAGTTGTTTCAGGGCTATGGCTACACCTTC
TRBD1	TRBJ1-3	NA	TRBV9	CASSERTGLSGNTIYF	TGTGCCAGCAGCGAACGGACAGGACTATCCGGAAACACCATATATTTT
TRBD1	TRBJ1-1	NA	TRBV29-1	CSGWDSVNTEAFF	TGCAGCGGGTGGGACAGCGTGAACACTGAAGCTTTCTTT
NA	TRBJ2-1	NA	TRBV12-3/TRBV12-4	CASSPRLGYEQFF	TGTGCCAGCAGCCCCAGACTAGGGTATGAGCAGTTCTTC
NA	TRBJ1-1	NA	TRBV13	CASSLSEAGKAFF	TGTGCCAGCAGCTTATCGGAGGCGGGGAAAGCTTTCTTT
NA	TRBJ1-2	NA	TRBV27	CASTTSWGGIGGYTF	TGTGCCAGCACCACAAGTTGGGGGGGAATTGGTGGCTACACCTTC
TRBD1	TRBJ1-4	NA	TRBV30	CAWSGQGLGKLFF	TGTGCCTGGAGTGGACAGGGTTTAGGAAAACTGTTTTTT
TRBD1	TRBJ2-2	few	TRBV6-5	CASRLDRDGELFF	TGTGCCAGCAGACTCGACAGGGACGGGGAGCTGTTTTTT
NA	TRBJ2-7	NA	TRBV3-1/TRBV3-2	CASSPKGGEQYF	TGTGCCAGCAGCCCCAAAGGAGGCGAGCAGTACTTC
NA	TRBJ1-5	NA	TRBV15	CATSRDSPGLGQPQHF	TGTGCCACCAGCAGAGATAGCCCAGGGTTGGGTCAGCCCCAGCATTTT
NA	TRBJ1-5	NA	TRBV7-8	CASSLVPGLSNQPQHF	TGTGCCAGCAGCTTAGTTCCAGGTCTAAGCAATCAGCCCCAGCATTTT
TRBD2	TRBJ2-7	many	TRBV28	CASSLGGTRLYEQYF	TGTGCCAGCAGTTTAGGCGGGACTAGACTTTACGAGCAGTACTTC
NA	TRBJ2-5	NA	TRBV4-1	CASSQDRIQGLRETQYF	TGCGCCAGCAGCCAAGATCGTATTCAGGGACTCCGGGAGACCCAGTACTTC
TRBD2	TRBJ2-7	NA	TRBV5-1	CASSPRAGGYEQYF	TGCGCCAGCAGCCCCCGTGCGGGGGGGTACGAGCAGTACTTC
NA	TRBJ1-2	NA	TRBV19	CASSMGSGVQGINYGYTF	TGTGCCAGTAGTATGGGGTCCGGTGTCCAGGGAATCAACTATGGCTACACCTTC
NA	TRBJ2-6	NA	TRBV6-5	CASRATSSGANVLTF	TGTGCCAGCAGGGCCACTAGCTCTGGGGCCAACGTCCTGACTTTC
TRBD2	TRBJ2-3	NA	TRBV3-1/TRBV3-2	CASRLSGLAGGPTDTQYF	TGTGCCAGCAGACTGTCGGGACTAGCGGGGGGGCCGACAGATACGCAGTATTTT
NA	TRBJ1-2	NA	TRBV4-1	CASSQDQRGASYGYTF	TGCGCCAGCAGCCAAGATCAGCGGGGGGCTAGTTATGGCTACACCTTC
NA	TRBJ2-3	NA	TRBV5-1	CASRTTSGTDTQYF	TGCGCCAGCAGGACGACATCGGGCACAGATACGCAGTATTTT
NA	TRBJ1-1	NA	TRBV5-8	CASSLQGGMNTEAFF	TGTGCCAGCAGCCTCCAGGGAGGGATGAACACTGAAGCTTTCTTT
NA	TRBJ1-6	NA	TRBV5-5	CASSSLSSYNSPLHF	TGTGCCAGCAGCTCATTGAGCTCCTATAATTCACCCCTCCACTTT
NA	TRBJ1-5	NA	TRBV29-1	CSVRTADNQPQHF	TGCAGCGTTAGGACAGCGGACAATCAGCCCCAGCATTTT
NA	TRBJ2-3	NA	TRBV6-2/TRBV6-3	CASSPGWDTQYF	TGTGCCAGCAGTCCCGGGTGGGATACGCAGTATTTT
TRBD2	TRBJ2-7	NA	TRBV2	CASSELAGGEQYF	TGTGCCAGCAGTGAACTGGCGGGGGGTGAGCAGTACTTC
NA	TRBJ1-1	few	TRBV5-6	CASSLGQVNTEAFF	TGTGCCAGCAGCTTGGGACAGGTGAACACTGAAGCTTTCTTT